These 15 T cell receptor beta chains came from one sample sequenced in a study of T cell responses to AZD1222 COVID-19 vaccine. Sequenced by immunoSEQ multiplex PCR; TCRdb stores in-frame clones only, minus some. The sample yields tens of thousands of clones, 85% to 90% seen once. The sample here was peripheral blood, taken on day 0 of AZD1222 vaccination. Every receptor here comes from an adult in good health.

A single count supports this clone. This chain links TRBV20-1 with TRBJ2-5; D possibly uses TRBD1 or TRBD2 (6 bases each). The CDR3 covers 13 residues. V was cut by 3 bases and J by 5 bases, with 13 bases left in between. Germline-derived CDR1 and CDR2 are DFQATT and SNEGSKA (reference sequence). CDR3 protein: CSASGGPRETQYF. DNA of the CDR3: TGCAGTGCTAGTGGGGGGCCACGGGAGACCCAGTACTTC.

This sequence joins TRBV7-9 and TRBJ1-1, with D perhaps TRBD1 (5 bases). CDR3 length: 13 residues. V lost 6 bases and J 2 bases, leaving 10 bases between the germline ends. The germline V gene encodes CDR1 SEHNR and CDR2 FQNEAQ (reference sequence). CDR3 coding DNA: TGTGCCAGCAGTTCCGGGGGAAACACTGAAGCTTTCTTT. Its translation: CASSSGGNTEAFF.

This sequence joins TRBV28 and TRBJ2-7; D is perhaps TRBD1 (6 bases). V was trimmed by 5 bases and J by 5 bases, leaving 16 bases between them. This CDR3 region has 14 residues. Looked up from germline, CDR1 is MDHEN and CDR2 is SYDVKM. The CDR3 protein is CASSRAGETHEQYF. The CDR3 nucleotides read TGTGCCAGCAGTAGGGCAGGGGAAACCCACGAGCAGTACTTC.

This chain uses TRBV6-6 with TRBJ1-2; TRBD1 agrees at 7 bases. This CDR3 is 14 amino acids long. CDR1 and CDR2 from the germline V gene are MNHNY and SVGAGI (reference sequence). J lost 4 bases, V lost 6 bases, and 8 bases had no gene match. This CDR3 is CASSRGQVPYGYTF. The CDR3 nucleotides read TGTGCCAGCAGCCGCGGACAGGTCCCCTATGGCTACACCTTC.

V usage is TRBV10-3 and J usage is TRBJ2-3; maybe TRBD2 (5 bases). Germline CDR1 reads ENHRY; CDR2 reads SYGVKD. With 0 bases removed from V and 1 base from J, the gap between germline ends came to 8 bases. The CDR3 loop spans 15 amino acids. The CDR3 DNA reads TGTGCCATCAGTGAGTCACGGGATGGCACAGATACGCAGTATTTT. It codes for CAISESRDGTDTQYF.

The V gene is TRBV3-1 (or the pseudogene TRBV3-2), the J gene TRBJ2-2; 7 bases are shared with TRBD2. The germline V gene encodes CDR1 LGHDT and CDR2 YNNKEL (reference sequence). This CDR3 is 16 amino acids long. After removal of 4 bases from V and 6 bases from J, the junction contained 11 bases not matched to a gene. The CDR3 region is CASSPLPQRDSGELFF. DNA of the CDR3: TGTGCCAGCAGCCCCCTCCCCCAGCGGGACTCCGGGGAGCTGTTTTTT.

The rearrangement links TRBV9 to TRBJ1-4; D is ambiguous. Germline values: CDR1 SGDLS, CDR2 YYNGEE. Trimming took off 0 bases at V and 5 bases at J, with 8 bases between the two ends. The CDR3 totals 14 residues. CDR3 sequence: CASSVDSRNEKLFF. The CDR3 bases are TGTGCCAGCAGCGTAGATTCCCGGAATGAAAAACTGTTTTTT.

This clone occurred a few times. This rearrangement joins TRBV6-5 to TRBJ2-3; 7 positions match TRBD2. Trimming removed 11 bases from V and 0 bases from J; junction bases left unmatched: 8. The CDR3 has 14 amino acids. In germline, CDR1 is MNHEY, CDR2 SVGAGI. The CDR3 here is CACSLAESTDTQYF. The CDR3 DNA sequence: TGTGCCTGTTCTCTAGCGGAAAGCACAGATACGCAGTATTTT.

The V and J genes are TRBV5-4 and TRBJ1-1; D ambiguous. The germline V and J ends were trimmed by 4 bases and 5 bases, with 18 bases remaining between them. CDR1 is SGHNT, CDR2 YYREEE, per germline (reference sequence). The CDR3 runs 15 residues. CDR3: CASSPKKGTGTEAFF. DNA for the CDR3: TGTGCCAGCAGCCCGAAAAAGGGCACGGGAACTGAAGCTTTCTTT.

The chain recombines TRBV2 with TRBJ1-1; 10 nucleotides match TRBD1. V shed 2 bases and J 2 bases; nucleotides not matched to a gene: 2. Germline V gene data show CDR1 as SNHLY and CDR2 as FYNNEI. The CDR3 contains 15 residues. Here the CDR3 DNA reads TGTGCCAGCAGTGAAAGGACAGGGGGTAACACTGAAGCTTTCTTT. As protein: CASSERTGGNTEAFF.

This rearrangement joins TRBV18 to TRBJ2-5; 11 bases are shared with TRBD1. J was trimmed by 5 bases and V by 6 bases; bases with no gene match: 11. Germline assignment: CDR1 KGHSH and CDR2 LQKENI. CDR3 length: 16 amino acids. CDR3 region: CASSQPRTGGAETQYF. CDR3 in DNA: TGTGCCAGCTCCCAACCCCGGACAGGGGGCGCGGAGACCCAGTACTTC.

DNA for the CDR3: TGTGCCAGCAGTTTACCCGGAGCCAGTAGCACAGATACGCAGTATTTT. This translates into CASSLPGASSTDTQYF. The genes are TRBV27 and TRBJ2-3; the D is unclear. Germline-derived CDR1 and CDR2 are MNHEY and SMNVEV (reference sequence). The CDR3 totals 16 residues. V lost 2 bases and J 0 bases, leaving 12 bases between the germline ends.

The chain combines TRBV5-6 with TRBJ2-1, with 8 positions matching TRBD1. The ends lost 4 bases at V and 5 bases at J; junction bases unmatched: 14. Germline CDR1 and CDR2: SGHDT and YYEEEE. CDR3 length: 17 residues. This CDR3 is CASSGPGTGALDNEQFF. The CDR3 DNA reads TGTGCCAGCAGCGGACCCGGGACAGGAGCCTTAGACAATGAGCAGTTCTTC.

This chain connects TRBV5-1 to TRBJ2-6; D ambiguous. The V end lost 4 bases, the J end lost 0 bases, and 8 bases lay between the germline ends. CDR3 length: 15 residues. The germline V gene has CDR1 SGHRS and CDR2 YFSETQ. CDR3 coding DNA: TGCGCCAGCAGCCATACCAGCTCTGGGGCCAACGTCCTGACTTTC. Its translation is CASSHTSSGANVLTF.

In its sample, this clone was seen once. The chain employs TRBV5-1 and TRBJ2-2; 7 bases fit TRBD1. Germline V gene sequence: CDR1 SGHRS, CDR2 YFSETQ. The CDR3 spans 14 residues. The V segment lost 6 bases and the J segment 5 bases; nucleotides outside the gene matches: 7. The CDR3 coding sequence is TGCGCCAGCAACCGAGGGGGCGCGACCGGGGAGCTGTTTTTT. This encodes CASNRGGATGELFF.